This passage covers 7 T cell receptor beta chains from one sample sequenced in a study of CD8+ T cells in alopecia areata listed by TCRdb under 2018. The library was made by the immunoSEQ multiplex PCR assay. For TCR sequencing, RNA was extracted from every sample and reverse transcribed into cDNA to serve as template. In TCRdb, the immuneACCESS table is reduced to in-frame sequences with V and J assigned. These tables do not hold every clone; where another copy was compared, an unresolved V gene accounts for under half, and the others remain unexplained. The sample includes fewer than 150,000 clones, with about 61% observed a single time. The top ten clones comprise around 3% of the sample. The sample taken for sequencing was CD4+ T cells sorted from blood. The receptors originated from a human donor in good health.

The chain combines TRBV30 with TRBJ1-2; D gene uncertain. The CDR3 totals 12 residues. Germline V gives CDR1 GTSNPN, CDR2 SVGIG (reference sequence). With 8 bases removed from V and 12 bases from J, the gap between germline ends came to 22 bases. The CDR3 DNA reads TGTGCCGGCGCGTTTAGGGCCGCGGGTCACACCTTC. Translating it yields CAGAFRAAGHTF. Complete variable domain (other parts from reference TRBV30 and TRBJ1-2): SQTIHQWPATLVQPVGSPLSLECTVEGTSNPNLYWYRQAAGRGLQLLFYSVGIGQISSEVPQNLSASRPQDRQFILSSKKLLLSDSGFYLCAGAFRAAGHTFGSGTRLTVV.

The chain couples TRBV15 to TRBJ2-5; D ambiguous. This CDR3 comprises 13 residues. V lost 5 bases, J lost 5 bases, and 12 bases lay in between. Germline assignment: CDR1 LNHNV and CDR2 YYDKDF (reference sequence). The CDR3 loop is CATSPRIVETQYF. CDR3 coding DNA: TGTGCCACCAGCCCCCGTATTGTGGAGACCCAGTACTTC.

The chain carries TRBV7-9 and TRBJ1-1; D may be TRBD1 (5 bases). CDR1 SEHNR and CDR2 FQNEAQ come from the germline V gene (reference sequence). Trimming cost V 6 bases and J 1 base, with 9 bases left between them. The CDR3 sequence is 13 residues long. The CDR3 DNA follows: TGTGCCAGCAGAGCGGGACGGAACACTGAAGCTTTCTTT. Translating it yields CASRAGRNTEAFF.

V is TRBV18 and J is TRBJ2-7, with a tentative D call TRBD2 (5 bases). Trimming took off 3 bases at V and 5 bases at J, with 17 bases between the two ends. Germline assignment: CDR1 KGHSH and CDR2 LQKENI. There are 15 residues in the CDR3. CDR3 DNA: TGTGCCAGCTCACCGCAAGCCCTTCCCGGGGACGAGCAGTACTTC. This encodes CASSPQALPGDEQYF.

The sample holds a few counts of this clone. The chain links TRBV29-1 to TRBJ2-1, with 8 nucleotides matching TRBD1. Germline assignment: CDR1 SQVTM and CDR2 ANQGSEA. Trimming took 6 bases from V and 3 from J; bases not matched to a gene: 4. The CDR3 length is 13 residues. In DNA, the CDR3 is TGCAGCGTCGTCGGACAGGGCTACAATGAGCAGTTCTTC. Translating gives CSVVGQGYNEQFF.

The chain links TRBV15 to TRBJ1-2; TRBD1 might be the D (5 bases). CDR1 and CDR2 (germline): LNHNV, YYDKDF (reference sequence). This CDR3 has 15 residues. Trimming shortened V by 5 bases and J by 4 bases, and 17 bases separated the two germline ends. CDR3 sequence reads: CATSRAGKAAYGYTF. CDR3 DNA: TGTGCCACCAGCCGGGCAGGGAAGGCCGCCTATGGCTACACCTTC.

The rearrangement links TRBV7-9 to TRBJ1-2, with D uncertain. Trimming removed 4 bases from V and 6 bases from J, with 9 bases in between. This CDR3 spans 12 amino acids. CDR1 and CDR2 (germline): SEHNR, FQNEAQ (reference sequence). CDR3 nucleotides: TGTGCCAGCAGCTCCTCCGGGGATGGCTACACCTTC. As protein: CASSSSGDGYTF.